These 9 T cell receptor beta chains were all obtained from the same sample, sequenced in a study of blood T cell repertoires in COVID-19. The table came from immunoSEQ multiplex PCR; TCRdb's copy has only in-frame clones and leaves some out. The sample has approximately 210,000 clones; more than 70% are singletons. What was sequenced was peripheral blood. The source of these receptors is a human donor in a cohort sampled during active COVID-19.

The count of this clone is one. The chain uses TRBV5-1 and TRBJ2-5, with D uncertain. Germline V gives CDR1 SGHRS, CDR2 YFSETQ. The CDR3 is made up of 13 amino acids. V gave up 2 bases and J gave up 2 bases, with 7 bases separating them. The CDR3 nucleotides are TGCGCCAGCAGCTTAGTCAGACAAGAGACCCAGTACTTC. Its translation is CASSLVRQETQYF.

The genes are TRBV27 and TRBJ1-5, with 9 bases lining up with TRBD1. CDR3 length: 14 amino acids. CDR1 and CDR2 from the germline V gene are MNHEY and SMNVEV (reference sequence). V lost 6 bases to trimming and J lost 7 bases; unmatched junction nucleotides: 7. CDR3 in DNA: TGTGCCAGCAGACCGGGACAGGGATTACAGCCCCAGCATTTT. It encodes CASRPGQGLQPQHF.

This CDR3 is CASAPSGGLETQYF. The DNA of the CDR3 is TGTGCCAGCGCGCCTAGCGGGGGTTTGGAGACCCAGTACTTC. The rearrangement uses TRBV2 and TRBJ2-5; 10 bases map to TRBD2. Looked up from germline, CDR1 is SNHLY and CDR2 is FYNNEI. Trimming at V came to 8 bases and at J to 5 bases, leaving 8 bases not matched to a gene. The CDR3 has 14 amino acids.

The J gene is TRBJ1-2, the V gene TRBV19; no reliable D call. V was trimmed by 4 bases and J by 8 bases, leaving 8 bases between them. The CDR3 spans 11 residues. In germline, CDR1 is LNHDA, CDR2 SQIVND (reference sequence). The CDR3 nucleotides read TGTGCCAGTAGTAACCGAGGGGGCTACACCTTC. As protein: CASSNRGGYTF.

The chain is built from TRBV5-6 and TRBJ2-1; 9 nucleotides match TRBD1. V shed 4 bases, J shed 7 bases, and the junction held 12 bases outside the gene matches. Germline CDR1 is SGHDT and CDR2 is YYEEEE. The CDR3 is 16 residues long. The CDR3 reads CASSPDGTGKWNEQFF. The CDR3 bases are TGTGCCAGCAGCCCAGACGGGACAGGGAAGTGGAATGAGCAGTTCTTC.

The CDR3 region has the DNA TGTGCCAGCAGTTTGTATCCCTACGAGCAGTACTTC. Residues: CASSLYPYEQYF. The J gene is TRBJ2-7, the V gene TRBV28; no clear D. The CDR3 runs 12 residues. Trimming took off 3 bases at V and 2 bases at J, with 5 bases between the two ends. Germline V CDR1 and CDR2: MDHEN, SYDVKM.

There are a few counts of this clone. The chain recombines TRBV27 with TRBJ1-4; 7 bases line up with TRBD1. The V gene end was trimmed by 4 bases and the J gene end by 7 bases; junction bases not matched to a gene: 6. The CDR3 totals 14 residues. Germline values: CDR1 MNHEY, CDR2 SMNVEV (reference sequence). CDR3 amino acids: CASSSTGEGEKLFF. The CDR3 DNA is TGTGCCAGCAGTTCCACAGGGGAAGGTGAAAAACTGTTTTTT.

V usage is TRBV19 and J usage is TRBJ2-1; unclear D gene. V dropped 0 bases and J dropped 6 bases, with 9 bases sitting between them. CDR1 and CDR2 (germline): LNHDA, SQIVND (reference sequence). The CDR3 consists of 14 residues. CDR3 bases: TGTGCCAGTAGTATAGATAGTCCCACCAATGAGCAGTTCTTC. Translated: CASSIDSPTNEQFF.

The CDR3 spells CASTLERGSYNEQFF. CDR3 bases: TGTGCCAGCACCCTGGAACGGGGCTCCTACAATGAGCAGTTCTTC. J is TRBJ2-1 and V is TRBV6-5; D is possibly TRBD2 (5 bases). This CDR3 has 15 amino acids. Per the germline V gene, CDR1 is MNHEY and CDR2 is SVGAGI. Trimming stripped 7 bases from V and 0 bases from J, with 13 bases between.